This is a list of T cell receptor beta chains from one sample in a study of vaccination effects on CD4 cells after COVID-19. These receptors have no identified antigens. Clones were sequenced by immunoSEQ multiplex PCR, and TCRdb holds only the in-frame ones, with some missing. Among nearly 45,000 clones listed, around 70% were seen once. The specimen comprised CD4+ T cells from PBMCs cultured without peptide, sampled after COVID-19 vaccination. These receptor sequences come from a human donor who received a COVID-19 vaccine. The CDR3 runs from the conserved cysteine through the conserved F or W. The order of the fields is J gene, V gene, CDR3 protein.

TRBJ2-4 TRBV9 CASSVGAGLGDIQYF
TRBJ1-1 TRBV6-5 CASITGTGSSAFF
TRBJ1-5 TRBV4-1 CASSQASRGGSRNQPQHF
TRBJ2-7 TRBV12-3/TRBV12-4 CASSFVTDEQYF
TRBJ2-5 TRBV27 CASTDWTGGSETQYF
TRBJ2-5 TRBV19 CATRDRGGPETQYF
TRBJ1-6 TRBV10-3 CATAGQGDSPLHF
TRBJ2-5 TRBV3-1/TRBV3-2 CASSRQGQGGETQYF
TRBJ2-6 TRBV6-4 CASSENGGSGANVLTF
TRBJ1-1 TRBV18 CASSPGFSNTEAFF
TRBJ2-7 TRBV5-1 CASSLEASRAREQYF
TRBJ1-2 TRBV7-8 CASSSRDGYGYTF
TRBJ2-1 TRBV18 CASSPLRGSINEQFF
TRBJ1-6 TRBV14 CASSQDGGLNSPLHF
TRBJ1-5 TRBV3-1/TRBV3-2 CASSPLGGGQPQHF
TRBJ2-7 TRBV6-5 CASSQGVGEQYF
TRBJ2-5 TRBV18 CASSPRPPGRETQYF
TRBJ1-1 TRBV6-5 CASRTGSNTEAFF